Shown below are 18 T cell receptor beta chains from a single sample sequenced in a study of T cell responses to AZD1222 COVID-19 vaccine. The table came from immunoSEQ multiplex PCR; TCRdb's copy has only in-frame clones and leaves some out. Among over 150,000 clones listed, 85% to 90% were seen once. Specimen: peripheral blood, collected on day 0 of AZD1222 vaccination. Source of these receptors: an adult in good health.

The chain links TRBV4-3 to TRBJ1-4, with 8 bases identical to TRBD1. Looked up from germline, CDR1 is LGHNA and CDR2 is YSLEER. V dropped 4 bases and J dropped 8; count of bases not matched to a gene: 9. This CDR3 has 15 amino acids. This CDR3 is CASSPSDRAEEKLFF. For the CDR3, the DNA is TGCGCCAGCAGCCCCTCGGACAGGGCTGAAGAAAAACTGTTTTTT.

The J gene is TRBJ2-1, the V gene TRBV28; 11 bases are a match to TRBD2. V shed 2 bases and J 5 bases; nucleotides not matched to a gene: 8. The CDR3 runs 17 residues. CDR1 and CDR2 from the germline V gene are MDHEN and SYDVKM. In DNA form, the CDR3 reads TGTGCCAGCAGTTTACTGGCGGGGACTAGCGGAAACAATGAGCAGTTCTTC. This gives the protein CASSLLAGTSGNNEQFF.

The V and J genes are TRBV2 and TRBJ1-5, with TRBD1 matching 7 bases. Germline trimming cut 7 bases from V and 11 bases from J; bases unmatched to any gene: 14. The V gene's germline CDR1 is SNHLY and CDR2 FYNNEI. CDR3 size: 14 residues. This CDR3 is CASTEDRRGWAQHF. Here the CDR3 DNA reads TGTGCCAGCACCGAGGACAGGAGGGGGTGGGCCCAGCATTTT.

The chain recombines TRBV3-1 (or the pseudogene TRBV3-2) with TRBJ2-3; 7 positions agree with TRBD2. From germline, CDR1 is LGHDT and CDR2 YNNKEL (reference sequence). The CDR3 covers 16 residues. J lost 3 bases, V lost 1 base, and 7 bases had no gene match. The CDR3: CASSQGPSGLTDTQYF. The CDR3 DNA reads TGTGCCAGCAGCCAAGGCCCTAGCGGTTTAACAGATACGCAGTATTTT.

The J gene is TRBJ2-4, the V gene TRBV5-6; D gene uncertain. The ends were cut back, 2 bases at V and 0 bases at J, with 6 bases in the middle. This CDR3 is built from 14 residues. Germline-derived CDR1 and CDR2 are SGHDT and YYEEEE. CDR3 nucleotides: TGTGCCAGCAGCTTTCAGGAAGCCAAAAACATTCAGTACTTC. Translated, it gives CASSFQEAKNIQYF.

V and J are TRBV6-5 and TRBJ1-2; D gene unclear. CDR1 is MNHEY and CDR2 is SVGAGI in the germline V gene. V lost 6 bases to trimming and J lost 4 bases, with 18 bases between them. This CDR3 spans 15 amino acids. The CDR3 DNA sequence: TGTGCCAGCAGGCCCCTGATTAGGCAGTTCTATGGCTACACCTTC. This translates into CASRPLIRQFYGYTF.

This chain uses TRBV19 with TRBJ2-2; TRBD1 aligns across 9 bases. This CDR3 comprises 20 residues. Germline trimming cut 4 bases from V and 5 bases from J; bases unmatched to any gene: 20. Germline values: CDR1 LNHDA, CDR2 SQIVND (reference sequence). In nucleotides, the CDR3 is TGTGCCAGTAGTAGATACTCCCGGGACAGGGCTCAAACGCGGACCGGGGAGCTGTTTTTT. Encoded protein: CASSRYSRDRAQTRTGELFF.

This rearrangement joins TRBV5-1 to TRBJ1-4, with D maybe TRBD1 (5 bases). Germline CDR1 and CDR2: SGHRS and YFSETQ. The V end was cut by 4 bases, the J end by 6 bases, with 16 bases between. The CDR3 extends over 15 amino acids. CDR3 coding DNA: TGCGCCAGCAGCCCGGGAGGGGACTCTTATGAAAAACTGTTTTTT. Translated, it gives CASSPGGDSYEKLFF.

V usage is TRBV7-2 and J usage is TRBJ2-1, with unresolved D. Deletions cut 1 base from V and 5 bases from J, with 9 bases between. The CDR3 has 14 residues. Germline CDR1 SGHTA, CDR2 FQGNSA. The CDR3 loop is CASSLGPDDNEQFF. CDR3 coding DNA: TGTGCCAGCAGCTTAGGCCCCGACGACAATGAGCAGTTCTTC.

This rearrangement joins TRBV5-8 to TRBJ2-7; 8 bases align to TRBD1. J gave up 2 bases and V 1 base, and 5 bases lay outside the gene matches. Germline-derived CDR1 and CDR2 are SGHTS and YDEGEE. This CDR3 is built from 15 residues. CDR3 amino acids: CASSLPGGPTYEQYF. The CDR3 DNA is TGTGCCAGCAGCTTGCCAGGGGGCCCAACCTACGAGCAGTACTTC.

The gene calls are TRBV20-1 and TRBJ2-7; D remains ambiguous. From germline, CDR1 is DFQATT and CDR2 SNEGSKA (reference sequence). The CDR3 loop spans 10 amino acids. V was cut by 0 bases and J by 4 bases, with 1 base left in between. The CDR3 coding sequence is TGCAGTGCTAGAGATTACGAGCAGTACTTC. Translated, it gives CSARDYEQYF.

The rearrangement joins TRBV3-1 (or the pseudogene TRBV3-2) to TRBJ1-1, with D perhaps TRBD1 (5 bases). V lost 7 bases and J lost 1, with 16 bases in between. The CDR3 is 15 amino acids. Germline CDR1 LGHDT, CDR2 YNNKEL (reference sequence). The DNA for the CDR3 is TGTGCCAGCAACCCCGGGGAGGGGAGGAACACTGAAGCTTTCTTT. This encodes CASNPGEGRNTEAFF.

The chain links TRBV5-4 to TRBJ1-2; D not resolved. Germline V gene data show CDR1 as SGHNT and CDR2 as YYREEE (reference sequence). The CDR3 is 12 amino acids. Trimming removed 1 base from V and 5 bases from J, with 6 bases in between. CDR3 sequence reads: CASSLHSYGYTF. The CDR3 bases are TGTGCCAGCAGCTTGCACTCTTATGGCTACACCTTC.

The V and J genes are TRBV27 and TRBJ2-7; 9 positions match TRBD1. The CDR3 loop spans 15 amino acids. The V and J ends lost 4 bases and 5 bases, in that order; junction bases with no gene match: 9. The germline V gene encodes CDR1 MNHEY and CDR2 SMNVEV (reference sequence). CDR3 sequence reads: CASSWLGTGLHEQYF. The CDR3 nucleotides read TGTGCCAGCAGTTGGTTGGGGACAGGGTTACACGAGCAGTACTTC.

This CDR3 reads CASSFGQGPYEQYF. The DNA of the CDR3 is TGTGCCAGCAGCTTTGGACAGGGACCCTACGAGCAGTACTTC. This rearrangement joins TRBV5-5 to TRBJ2-7; 8 bases are shared with TRBD1. J gave up 2 bases and V 2 bases, and 3 bases lay outside the gene matches. The CDR3 covers 14 residues. Per the germline V gene, CDR1 is SGHKS and CDR2 is YYEKEE (reference sequence).

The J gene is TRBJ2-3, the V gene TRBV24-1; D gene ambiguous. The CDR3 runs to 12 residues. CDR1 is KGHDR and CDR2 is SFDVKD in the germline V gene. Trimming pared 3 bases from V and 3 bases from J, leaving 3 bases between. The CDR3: CATSDHTDTQYF. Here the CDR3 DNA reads TGTGCCACCAGTGATCATACAGATACGCAGTATTTT.

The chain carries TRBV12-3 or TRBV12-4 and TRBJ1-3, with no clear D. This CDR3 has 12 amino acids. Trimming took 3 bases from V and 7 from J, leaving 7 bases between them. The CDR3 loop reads CASSFVSNTIYF. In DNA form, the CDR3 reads TGTGCCAGCAGTTTTGTCAGTAACACCATATATTTT.

CDR3 sequence: CASGPGIHTEAFF. CDR3 nucleotide sequence: TGTGCTAGTGGCCCCGGGATTCATACTGAAGCTTTCTTT. The chain combines TRBV12-5 with TRBJ1-1; D remains ambiguous. V was pared by 6 bases and J by 5 bases, with 13 bases between. From germline, CDR1 is LGHNT and CDR2 FRNRAP. This CDR3 has 13 residues.